The clone carrying this TCR beta chain was detected a few times. No antigen is known for it. This sample was included in a study of CD8 T cells in ankylosing spondylitis. Overall study findings and caveats: Researchers reportedly found disease-linked clones significantly enriched in matched ankylosing spondylitis synovial fluid. A number of the motif variants had already been described in reactive arthritis synovial fluid and blood. It appeared that ankylosing spondylitis blood was characterized by a TCR beta motif of 8 or 9 highly homologous variants. Disease-linked clones proved CD8+ and comparatively uncommon in peripheral blood.

V lost 3 bases and J lost 3, with 8 bases in between. The CDR3 runs to 14 residues. Germline CDR1 reads SEHNR; CDR2 reads FQNEAQ (reference sequence). One entry per CDR3 protein results from TCRdb running MiXCR on the 5' RACE reads. The table includes under 300,000 distinct CDR3 sequences, around 10% detected once. V usage is TRBV7-9 and J usage is TRBJ2-2; either TRBD1 or TRBD2 may fit D (5 bases each). The TCR sequence derives from a male donor with ankylosing spondylitis or in good health (not recorded which). The sequenced material came from blood, either unsorted or a sorted T cell fraction (not recorded which). The CDR3 loop reads CASSFRGDTGELFF. The CDR3 DNA is TGTGCCAGCAGCTTTCGAGGGGACACCGGGGAGCTGTTTTTT.